Listed here are 15 T cell receptor beta chains from one sample, sequenced in a study of identical twins. TCRdb fed the 5' RACE reads into MiXCR, producing one record per CDR3 protein. The sample records a few hundred thousand distinct CDR3 sequences, roughly 10% being singletons. Sequencing was done on a sample of naive T cells sorted from blood. The receptors shown here come from a woman aged 45-65 years in good health.

This clonotype has a count of ten or more. CDR3 bases: TGTGCCAGCAGTTTAAATGCGGCGGGAGAAGTTAAGAATGAGCAGTTCTTC. It yields the protein CASSLNAAGEVKNEQFF. The chain uses TRBV12-3 or TRBV12-4 and TRBJ2-1; 7 nucleotides match TRBD2. Trimming removed 2 bases from V and 7 bases from J; junction bases left unmatched: 14. The CDR3 has 17 amino acids.

This clonotype was picked up a small number of times. This chain connects TRBV20-1 to TRBJ2-4; TRBD2 might be the D (7 bases). This CDR3 is built from 15 residues. Between the trimmed V and J ends, which lost 4 bases and 7 bases, there was a span of 20 bases. Per germline, CDR1 DFQATT and CDR2 SNEGSKA (reference sequence). The CDR3 region has the DNA TGCAGTGCTAAAAGTACGGGGGGCCGTTGGAACATTCAGTACTTC. It codes for CSAKSTGGRWNIQYF.

V and J are TRBV24-1 and TRBJ1-2; TRBD1 aligns across 9 bases. The CDR3 totals 15 residues. The germline gives CDR1 KGHDR, CDR2 SFDVKD. After removal of 3 bases from V and 4 bases from J, the junction contained 5 bases not matched to a gene. CDR3 coding DNA: TGTGCCACCAGTGATGCGGGACAGGGATCCTATGGCTACACCTTC. The encoded protein is CATSDAGQGSYGYTF.

This chain links TRBV10-3 with TRBJ2-7; D could derive from TRBD1 or TRBD2 (6 bases each). CDR1 and CDR2 (germline): ENHRY, SYGVKD. The V end was cut by 6 bases, the J end by 6 bases, with 12 bases between. The CDR3 consists of 12 residues. CDR3: CAIRRGELEQYF. CDR3 DNA: TGTGCCATCAGAAGGGGGGAACTCGAGCAGTACTTC.

This clonotype was found a few times. The gene calls are TRBV15 and TRBJ2-1, with 13 bases that match TRBD2. CDR3 length: 16 amino acids. Germline CDR1 reads LNHNV; CDR2 reads YYDKDF (reference sequence). The trim removed 1 base at V and 5 bases at J, leaving 2 bases unmatched. CDR3 sequence reads: CATSRVGLAGDNEQFF. Written as DNA, the CDR3 is TGTGCCACCAGCAGAGTTGGACTAGCGGGAGACAATGAGCAGTTCTTC.

This rearrangement joins TRBV7-6 to TRBJ2-1; D is unclear. The CDR3 is 15 residues long. Germline assignment: CDR1 SGHVS and CDR2 FNYEAQ. The V and J ends lost 3 bases and 0 bases respectively, with 9 bases between them. For the CDR3, the DNA is TGTGCCAGCAGCTTGGGGATGAGCTCCTACAATGAGCAGTTCTTC. Its protein product is CASSLGMSSYNEQFF.

This clonotype has only a few counts. The chain employs TRBV5-6 and TRBJ2-7; no clear D. The CDR3 extends over 13 amino acids. The V gene's germline CDR1 is SGHDT and CDR2 YYEEEE. Trimming removed 3 bases from V and 4 bases from J, with 11 bases in between. The CDR3 DNA follows: TGTGCCAGCAGCTCTAAAAACGGGTACGAGCAGTACGTC. Translating it yields CASSSKNGYEQYV.

This clonotype was seen ten or more times. This rearrangement joins TRBV24-1 to TRBJ2-2; TRBD2 aligns across 8 bases. V dropped 4 bases and J dropped 1; count of bases not matched to a gene: 1. From germline, CDR1 is KGHDR and CDR2 SFDVKD. The CDR3 totals 15 residues. The CDR3 DNA reads TGTGCCACCAGTGAGAGCGGGAGGAACACCGGGGAGCTGTTTTTT. Translated, it gives CATSESGRNTGELFF.

Only a few counts were recorded for this clonotype. J is TRBJ2-7 and V is TRBV12-3 or TRBV12-4; possibly TRBD1 for D (6 bases). The CDR3 length is 17 residues. V was trimmed by 6 bases and J by 7 bases, leaving 28 bases between them. This chain's CDR3 is CASSYQGHQKGVSEQYF. The CDR3 DNA reads as TGTGCCAGCAGCTACCAGGGACACCAAAAAGGGGTTAGTGAGCAGTACTTC.

Regarding this clonotype: The junction differs from germline at one of its ends, possibly a read error. The V and J genes are TRBV5-1 and TRBJ2-7, with no clear D. The CDR3 is 9 amino acids. Looked up from germline, CDR1 is SGHRS and CDR2 is YFSETQ. CDR3 protein: CARSYEQYF. CDR3 DNA: TGCGCCAGGAGCTACGAGCAGTACTTC.

V and J are TRBV11-2 and TRBJ2-1; TRBD2 matches 7 bases. CDR3 length: 15 amino acids. V lost 5 bases and J lost 0; bases outside the gene matches: 4. Germline V CDR1 and CDR2: SGHAT, FQNNGV. The CDR3 sequence is CASSRAGSSYNEQFF. The CDR3 nucleotides read TGTGCCAGCAGCCGAGCGGGGAGCTCCTACAATGAGCAGTTCTTC. The whole variable domain, remainder taken from reference TRBV11-2 and TRBJ2-1, is EAGVAQSPRYKIIEKRQSVAFWCNPISGHATLYWYQQILGQGPKLLIQFQNNGVVDDSQLPKDRFSAERLKGVDSTLKIQPAKLEDSAVYLCASSRAGSSYNEQFFGPGTRLTVL.

This clonotype turned up a few times. The chain uses TRBV7-9 and TRBJ2-1, with D possibly matching TRBD1 (6 bases). CDR1 is SEHNR, CDR2 FQNEAQ, per germline (reference sequence). The germline V and J ends were trimmed by 2 bases and 0 bases, with 11 bases remaining between them. The CDR3 covers 16 residues. The CDR3 coding sequence is TGTGCCAGCAGCTTACAGGGGAGTCTCTCCTACAATGAGCAGTTCTTC. As protein: CASSLQGSLSYNEQFF.

This clonotype has ten or more counts. The germline gene is not matched at one end of the junction; a read error may be the cause. The chain joins TRBV20-1 to TRBJ2-1; no reliable D call. CDR3 length: 10 residues. Germline assignment: CDR1 DFQATT and CDR2 SNEGSKA (reference sequence). The CDR3, as DNA: TGCAGTGCTAGAGATGCTGCCCTTTACTTC. Protein sequence: CSARDAALYF.

This clonotype occurred many times. The CDR3 protein is CSADGGGNYNEQFF. CDR3 DNA sequence: TGCAGTGCTGACGGGGGGGGGAACTACAATGAGCAGTTCTTC. This chain joins TRBV20-1 and TRBJ2-1, with TRBD2 matching over 8 bases. The CDR3 is 14 amino acids. V dropped 5 bases and J dropped 3; count of bases not matched to a gene: 6. Germline V gene data show CDR1 as DFQATT and CDR2 as SNEGSKA (reference sequence).

The CDR3, as DNA: TGCAGCGTTCCGAGGGGCACCGGGGAGCTGTTTTTT. This gives the protein CSVPRGTGELFF. The gene calls are TRBV29-1 and TRBJ2-2; D may be TRBD1 or TRBD2 (5 bases each). V lost 5 bases and J 4 bases, leaving 8 bases between the germline ends. The CDR3 has 12 residues. Germline values: CDR1 SQVTM, CDR2 ANQGSEA.